This TCR beta chain is drawn from a study of identical twins. Points from the study as a whole: Cord blood's abundant beta clonotypes had fewer insertions, unlike memory repertoires.

This clonotype has at least ten counts. Its antigen is not known. TCRdb passed the 5' RACE reads through MiXCR, listing each CDR3 protein once. Of about 220,000 distinct CDR3 sequences in the sample, around 6.9% were seen once. Trimming took off 0 bases at V and 2 bases at J, with 13 bases between the two ends. Germline-derived CDR1 and CDR2 are DFQATT and SNEGSKA (reference sequence). The length of the CDR3 is 16 residues. The same data also went into a second study, on yellow fever vaccine responses in identical twins.

This chain joins TRBV20-1 and TRBJ2-2; the D gene is possibly TRBD2 (6 bases). The clonotype originates from a woman aged 18-29 years in good health. The sample comprised memory (CD45RO+) T cells sorted from blood. DNA for the CDR3: TGCAGTGCTAGAGATCGCCCTAGCGTCAACACCGGGGAGCTGTTTTTT. Translating gives CSARDRPSVNTGELFF.